The 14 T cell receptor beta chains below come from one sample, sequenced in a study of T cells of healthy individuals. Each CDR3 protein gets one entry after TCRdb re-called the 5' RACE reads with MiXCR. The table has roughly 87,000 distinct CDR3 sequences, 15% to 20% seen once. Source of these receptors: a human donor in good health.

This clonotype was detected ten times or more. The chain has TRBV11-2 and TRBJ2-1; tentatively, D is TRBD1 (6 bases). Trimming removed 1 base at V and 4 bases at J, with 11 bases between. CDR3 length equals 15 residues. In germline, CDR1 is SGHAT, CDR2 FQNNGV. Here the CDR3 reads CASSLVTGSYNEQFF. Here the CDR3 DNA reads TGTGCCAGCAGCTTAGTGACAGGTAGTTACAATGAGCAGTTCTTC.

This clonotype was seen only a few times. The genes are TRBV20-1 and TRBJ2-3, with a possible D match to TRBD2 (6 bases). This CDR3 comprises 15 residues. Germline CDR1 is DFQATT and CDR2 is SNEGSKA (reference sequence). V lost 0 bases to trimming and J lost 2 bases, with 12 bases between them. CDR3 loop: CSARDGRGNTDTQYF. The DNA for the CDR3 is TGCAGTGCTAGAGATGGTCGCGGGAACACAGATACGCAGTATTTT.

Here the CDR3 reads CASSLAGQGVSGELFF. CDR3 nucleotides: TGCGCCAGCAGCTTGGCCGGACAGGGAGTGTCCGGGGAGCTGTTTTTT. V usage is TRBV5-1 and J usage is TRBJ2-2, with 8 bases lining up with TRBD1. Trimming took 0 bases from V and 6 from J; bases not matched to a gene: 7. The CDR3 extends over 16 amino acids. In germline, CDR1 is SGHRS, CDR2 YFSETQ.

V and J are TRBV6-5 and TRBJ2-7; D might be TRBD1 (6 bases). Germline assignment: CDR1 MNHEY and CDR2 SVGAGI. V was cut by 6 bases and J by 2 bases, with 17 bases left in between. This CDR3 is 15 amino acids long. This CDR3 is CASSQITTGTYEQYF. CDR3 in DNA: TGTGCCAGCAGCCAAATCACCACAGGGACCTACGAGCAGTACTTC.

A few counts support this clonotype. J is TRBJ2-1 and V is TRBV4-3; D is uncertain. The CDR3 extends over 14 amino acids. The V gene's germline CDR1 is LGHNA and CDR2 YSLEER. V gave up 2 bases and J gave up 7 bases, with 12 bases separating them. The CDR3 is CASSQPSRGNEQFF. In DNA, the CDR3 is TGCGCCAGCAGCCAACCCTCCCGAGGAAATGAGCAGTTCTTC.

This clonotype was counted at least ten times. This chain uses TRBV20-1 with TRBJ2-5; D call uncertain. Germline CDR1 is DFQATT and CDR2 is SNEGSKA (reference sequence). CDR3 length equals 11 residues. Trimming pared 6 bases from V and 4 bases from J, leaving 9 bases between. CDR3 DNA: TGCAGTGCAAATGCTAGAGAGACCCAGTACTTC. Amino acid sequence: CSANARETQYF.

In this sample, this clonotype turned up a few times. The CDR3 sequence: CSAVTSGGFSYNEQFF. The CDR3 coding sequence is TGCAGTGCCGTTACTAGCGGGGGCTTCTCCTACAATGAGCAGTTCTTC. This chain connects TRBV20-1 to TRBJ2-1; TRBD2 aligns across 11 bases. There are 16 residues in the CDR3. V lost 6 bases and J lost 0; bases outside the gene matches: 7. Germline V gene data show CDR1 as DFQATT and CDR2 as SNEGSKA (reference sequence).

V gene TRBV6-1 combines with J gene TRBJ1-2; D remains ambiguous. The CDR3 extends over 13 amino acids. Germline V CDR1 and CDR2: MNHNS, SASEGT. Trimming shortened V by 1 base and J by 5 bases, and 8 bases separated the two germline ends. This CDR3 is CASSEEGSYGYTF. CDR3 in DNA: TGTGCCAGCAGTGAAGAGGGATCATATGGCTACACCTTC.

In this sample, this clonotype turned up a few times. The V gene is TRBV4-3, the J gene TRBJ2-7, with unresolved D. Germline V lookup: CDR1 LGHNA, CDR2 YSLEER. With 3 bases removed from V and 5 bases from J, the gap between germline ends came to 11 bases. This CDR3 comprises 13 residues. This CDR3 reads CASSHYKGNEQYF. The CDR3 DNA reads TGCGCCAGCAGCCACTACAAGGGTAACGAGCAGTACTTC.

The chain carries TRBV7-2 and TRBJ1-5; D is possibly TRBD1 (5 bases). The germline gives CDR1 SGHTA, CDR2 FQGNSA. The CDR3 runs to 14 residues. V lost 5 bases and J lost 6, with 14 bases in between. CDR3 amino acids: CASSPEGYGQPQHF. The CDR3 DNA reads TGTGCCAGCAGCCCCGAGGGGTACGGTCAGCCCCAGCATTTT.

This clonotype has ten or more counts. The chain combines TRBV10-3 with TRBJ1-4; 9 bases agree with TRBD1. J was trimmed by 4 bases and V by 9 bases; bases with no gene match: 6. Germline CDR1 and CDR2: ENHRY and SYGVKD. The CDR3 length is 14 residues. The CDR3 here is CAIRDRDDNEKLFF. The CDR3 DNA reads TGTGCCATAAGGGACAGGGATGATAATGAAAAACTGTTTTTT.

This clonotype was recorded at least ten times. This chain connects TRBV4-1 to TRBJ2-7, with unresolved D. From germline, CDR1 is MGHRA and CDR2 YSYEKL. The CDR3 contains 14 residues. The V gene lost 3 bases and the J gene lost 1 base, with 10 bases spanning the gap. The CDR3: CASSHAWISYEQYF. In nucleotides, the CDR3 is TGCGCCAGCAGCCACGCCTGGATTTCCTACGAGCAGTACTTC.

The rearrangement links TRBV20-1 to TRBJ2-3; D ambiguous. V lost 3 bases and J lost 2, with 15 bases in between. This CDR3 has 15 residues. Germline lookup yields CDR1 DFQATT and CDR2 SNEGSKA (reference sequence). CDR3 loop: CSARRSGVHTDTQYF. The CDR3 nucleotides read TGCAGTGCTAGGAGGTCTGGAGTGCACACAGATACGCAGTATTTT.

The V and J genes are TRBV7-3 and TRBJ2-7, with unresolved D. The CDR3 consists of 14 residues. With 1 base removed from V and 0 bases from J, the gap between germline ends came to 7 bases. Germline V gene lookup returns CDR1 SGHTA and CDR2 FQGTGA. The CDR3 bases are TGTGCCAGCAGCTTAAACGGATACTCCTACGAGCAGTACTTC. This codes for CASSLNGYSYEQYF.